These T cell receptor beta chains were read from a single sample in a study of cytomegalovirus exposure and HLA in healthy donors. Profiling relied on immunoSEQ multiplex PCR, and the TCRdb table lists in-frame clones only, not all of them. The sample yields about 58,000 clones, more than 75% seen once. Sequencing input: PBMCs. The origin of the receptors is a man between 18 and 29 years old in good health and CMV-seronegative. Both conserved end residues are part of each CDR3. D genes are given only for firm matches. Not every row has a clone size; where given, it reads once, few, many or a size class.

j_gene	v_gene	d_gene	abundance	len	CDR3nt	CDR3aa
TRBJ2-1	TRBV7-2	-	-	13	TGTGCCAGCAGCCCCTACCCCTCCAATGAGCAGTTCTTC	CASSPYPSNEQFF
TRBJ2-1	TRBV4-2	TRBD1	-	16	TGTGCCAGCAGCCAAGATCGAGACAGGGGAATGGGTGAGCAGTTCTTC	CASSQDRDRGMGEQFF
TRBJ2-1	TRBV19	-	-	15	TGTGCCAGTAGTCTCGGGAGAGTCCTGACCAATGAGCAGTTCTTC	CASSLGRVLTNEQFF
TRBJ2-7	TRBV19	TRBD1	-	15	TGTGCCAGTAGGCGAACAGGGGGCTTCTCCTACGAGCAGTACTTC	CASRRTGGFSYEQYF
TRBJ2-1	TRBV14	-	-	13	TGTGCCAGCAGCCTCCTAGCGAGCTATGAGCAGTTCTTC	CASSLLASYEQFF
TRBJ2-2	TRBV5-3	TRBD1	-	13	TGTGCCAGAAGCTTCAGGGGGCCCGGGGAGCTGTTTTTT	CARSFRGPGELFF
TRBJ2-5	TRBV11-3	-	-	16	TGTGCCAGCAGCCCTCAGCCCCCAGGCCCTGGGGAGACCCAGTACTTC	CASSPQPPGPGETQYF
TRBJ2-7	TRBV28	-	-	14	TGTGCCAGCCGCGGCGGGAGATTGACAGGCGAGCAGTACTTC	CASRGGRLTGEQYF
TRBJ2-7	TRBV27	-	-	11	TGTGCCAGCAGTGCCGGCTACGAGCAGTACTTC	CASSAGYEQYF
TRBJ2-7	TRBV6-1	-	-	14	TGTGCCAGCAGTTGGAATGTGGAGGGTCGCGAGCAGTACTTC	CASSWNVEGREQYF
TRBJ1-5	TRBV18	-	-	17	TGTGCCAGCGCCGATCGAGACAATGACGTCCCCAATCAGCCCCAGCATTTT	CASADRDNDVPNQPQHF
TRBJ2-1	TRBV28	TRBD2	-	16	TGTGCCAGCAGTTTAGGGCGGGGGGGGCTCTTCAATGAGCAGTTCTTC	CASSLGRGGLFNEQFF
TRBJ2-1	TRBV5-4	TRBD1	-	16	TGTGCCAGCAGCGGCGACCAACAGGGGAGAGGGAATGAGCAGTTCTTC	CASSGDQQGRGNEQFF
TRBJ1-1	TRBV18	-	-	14	TGTGCCAGCTCACTAAGAACAGGGAACACTGAAGCTTTCTTT	CASSLRTGNTEAFF
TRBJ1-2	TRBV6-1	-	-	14	TGTGCCAGCAGTCCTTGGGGGGGTGCCTATGGCTACACCTTC	CASSPWGGAYGYTF
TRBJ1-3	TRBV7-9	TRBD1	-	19	TGTGCCAGCAGCCCAGACACCGGGACAGGGGGCTCCCCTGGAAACACCATATATTTT	CASSPDTGTGGSPGNTIYF
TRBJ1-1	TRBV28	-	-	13	TGTGCCAGCAGTATCCCTCGGAACACTGAAGCTTTCTTT	CASSIPRNTEAFF
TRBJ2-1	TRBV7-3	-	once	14	TGTGCCAGCAGCTTAGGTGGGGGAGGCGATGAGCAGTTCTTC	CASSLGGGGDEQFF
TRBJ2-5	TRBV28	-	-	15	TGTGCCAGCAGTTTAATCGGCAGGGGTGGGGAGACCCAGTACTTC	CASSLIGRGGETQYF
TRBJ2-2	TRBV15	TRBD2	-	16	TGTGCCACCAGCAGAGAATGGGGGGGTCAGGCCGGGGAGCTGTTTTTT	CATSREWGGQAGELFF
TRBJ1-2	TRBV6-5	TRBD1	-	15	TGTGCCAGCAGTTACTCAGGGGGCGCGGGCTATGGCTACACCTTC	CASSYSGGAGYGYTF
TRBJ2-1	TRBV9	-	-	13	TGTGCCAGCAGCGGCGTGGTCCTCAATGAGCAGTTCTTC	CASSGVVLNEQFF
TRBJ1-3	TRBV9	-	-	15	TGTGCCAGCAGCCCAGAAGTGGTAGCCGGAAACACCATATATTTT	CASSPEVVAGNTIYF
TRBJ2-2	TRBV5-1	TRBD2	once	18	TGCGCCAGCAGCCCGGGACTAGCGGGAGGTTCATCTACCGGGGAGCTGTTTTTT	CASSPGLAGGSSTGELFF
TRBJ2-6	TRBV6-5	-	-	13	TGTGCCAGCAGTGGCGGCGGGGCCAACGTCCTGACTTTC	CASSGGGANVLTF
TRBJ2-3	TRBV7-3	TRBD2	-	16	TGTGCCAGCAGCTTAAATGCGGGAGGGCCCACAGATACGCAGTATTTT	CASSLNAGGPTDTQYF
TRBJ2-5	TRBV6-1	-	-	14	TGTGCCAGCACCGAAGGCGGCAGTAGAGAGACCCAGTACTTC	CASTEGGSRETQYF